A single sample gave rise to the 15 T cell receptor beta chains below, sequenced in a study of T cells in narcolepsy. Some clones are missing from TCRdb's copy, which holds only in-frame ones; the method was immunoSEQ multiplex PCR. The profile shows more than 20,000 clones, about 90% of them singletons. The material sequenced was CD45RA- memory CD4+ T cells from PBMCs. These receptors were taken from a human donor with narcolepsy.

The genes are TRBV7-3 and TRBJ2-1; 9 bases are shared with TRBD2. The CDR3 runs 15 residues. The ends lost 5 bases at V and 2 bases at J; junction bases unmatched: 4. Germline CDR1 reads SGHTA; CDR2 reads FQGTGA. CDR3 in DNA: TGTGCCAGCAGCCCGACTAGCGGAACCTACAATGAGCAGTTCTTC. Protein: CASSPTSGTYNEQFF. Full variable domain (outside the CDR3, taken from reference TRBV7-3 and TRBJ2-1): GAGVSQTPSNKVTEKGKYVELRCDPISGHTALYWYRQSLGQGPEFLIYFQGTGAADDSGLPNDRFFAVRPEGSVSTLKIQRTERGDSAVYLCASSPTSGTYNEQFFGPGTRLTVL.

The chain employs TRBV5-1 and TRBJ1-4; D remains ambiguous. Germline CDR1 reads SGHRS; CDR2 reads YFSETQ. CDR3 size: 16 residues. The V and J ends lost 0 bases and 0 bases respectively, with 9 bases between them. CDR3 protein: CASSLGRTPTNEKLFF. CDR3 coding DNA: TGCGCCAGCAGCTTGGGTCGGACTCCAACTAATGAAAAACTGTTTTTT.

The genes are TRBV18 and TRBJ2-1; 13 positions agree with TRBD2. Germline-derived CDR1 and CDR2 are KGHSH and LQKENI. The CDR3 sequence is 14 residues long. V was pared by 11 bases and J by 5 bases, with 6 bases of the junction left unmatched. CDR3 nucleotides: TGTGCCGCGTTGGGACTAGCGGGAAACAATGAGCAGTTCTTC. Residues: CAALGLAGNNEQFF. The full variable domain, its missing parts supplied by reference TRBV18 and TRBJ2-1, is NAGVMQNPRHLVRRRGQEARLRCSPMKGHSHVYWYRQLPEEGLKFMVYLQKENIIDESGMPKERFSAEFPKEGPSILRIQQVVRGDSAAYFCAALGLAGNNEQFFGPGTRLTVL.

This clone has just one count. V gene TRBV6-9 combines with J gene TRBJ2-3; 9 bases fit TRBD1. Germline V gives CDR1 MNHGY, CDR2 SVAAGI. The length of the CDR3 is 16 residues. After removal of 10 bases from V and 3 bases from J, the junction contained 14 bases not matched to a gene. In nucleotides, the CDR3 is TGTGCCACCACGACTGGACAGGGGCCTTTTACAGATACGCAGTATTTT. It is translated as CATTTGQGPFTDTQYF.

The V call is TRBV28, the J call TRBJ1-2; D is possibly TRBD1 (5 bases). Germline V CDR1 and CDR2: MDHEN, SYDVKM. CDR3 length: 14 amino acids. The V end was cut by 2 bases, the J end by 4 bases, with 11 bases between. The CDR3 region is CASSLDQGPYGYTF. CDR3 DNA: TGTGCCAGCAGTTTAGACCAGGGCCCCTATGGCTACACCTTC.

This clone was observed once. The chain uses TRBV2 and TRBJ2-7; D call uncertain. The CDR3 is 13 amino acids. Germline V gene sequence: CDR1 SNHLY, CDR2 FYNNEI. V gave up 4 bases and J gave up 2 bases, with 9 bases separating them. The CDR3 nucleotides are TGTGCCAGCAGTGCGCAAAGGGCCTACGAGCAGTACTTC. It specifies CASSAQRAYEQYF.

As to this clone: One end of the junction is discordant with germline, which a read error may explain. The chain is built from TRBV7-7 and TRBJ2-1, with a possible D match to TRBD2 (5 bases). From germline, CDR1 is SSHAT and CDR2 FNYEAQ (reference sequence). The CDR3 runs to 17 residues. Here the CDR3 reads CASSLALGDLSGNEQFF. The CDR3 nucleotides read TGTGCTAGCAGCTTAGCGTTGGGAGATCTTTCAGGCAATGAGCAGTTCTTC. Based on the CDR3 plus reference TRBV7-7 and TRBJ2-1, the full variable domain is GAGVSQSPRYKVTKRGQDVTLRCDPISSHATLYWYQQALGQGPEFLTYFNYEAQPDKSGLPSDRFSAERPEGSISTLTIQRTEQRDSAMYRCASSLALGDLSGNEQFFGPGTRLTVL.

CDR3 in amino acids: CASSPGLLSSGNTIYF. DNA of the CDR3: TGTGCCAGCAGCCCCGGCCTACTCAGCTCTGGAAACACCATATATTTT. The chain carries TRBV11-2 and TRBJ1-3; D not resolved. This CDR3 is 16 amino acids long. Trimming removed 5 bases at V and 0 bases at J, with 14 bases between. Germline lookup yields CDR1 SGHAT and CDR2 FQNNGV.

The V and J genes are TRBV12-5 and TRBJ1-1, with 10 nucleotides matching TRBD1. Germline V gene lookup returns CDR1 LGHNT and CDR2 FRNRAP. This CDR3 contains 16 residues. Germline trimming cut 4 bases from V and 1 base from J; bases unmatched to any gene: 6. The CDR3 loop is CASGWGTGVRNTEAFF. In DNA form, the CDR3 reads TGTGCTAGTGGTTGGGGGACAGGGGTGCGGAACACTGAAGCTTTCTTT. Full variable domain (remainder filled in from reference TRBV12-5 and TRBJ1-1): DARVTQTPRHKVTEMGQEVTMRCQPILGHNTVFWYRQTMMQGLELLAYFRNRAPLDDSGMPKDRFSAEMPDATLATLKIQPSEPRDSAVYFCASGWGTGVRNTEAFFGQGTRLTVV.

In its sample, this clone was seen once. V usage is TRBV27 and J usage is TRBJ1-5, with D possibly matching TRBD1 (6 bases). This CDR3 has 15 amino acids. Trimming removed 5 bases from V and 6 bases from J, with 17 bases in between. CDR1 and CDR2 from the germline V gene are MNHEY and SMNVEV (reference sequence). The CDR3 nucleotides read TGTGCCAGCAGTGAGCAATCGGGGGCGAGTCAGCCCCAGCATTTT. Translating gives CASSEQSGASQPQHF.

This rearrangement joins TRBV2 to TRBJ2-1; TRBD1 is a possible D gene (6 bases). The CDR3 spans 15 residues. Germline V lookup: CDR1 SNHLY, CDR2 FYNNEI. V was trimmed by 5 bases and J by 0 bases, leaving 11 bases between them. Written as DNA, the CDR3 is TGTGCCAGCAGTTTGGACAGAACCTCCTACAATGAGCAGTTCTTC. It specifies CASSLDRTSYNEQFF.

The rearrangement links TRBV5-4 to TRBJ2-1; D unresolved. Germline lookup yields CDR1 SGHNT and CDR2 YYREEE (reference sequence). This CDR3 has 15 amino acids. The ends were cut back, 0 bases at V and 1 base at J, with 8 bases in the middle. The CDR3 is CASSLDSASYNEQFF. In DNA, the CDR3 is TGTGCCAGCAGCTTGGACTCCGCTTCCTACAATGAGCAGTTCTTC.

This clone was seen a single time. V gene TRBV5-4 combines with J gene TRBJ1-2; 10 positions agree with TRBD1. The CDR3 runs to 15 residues. Germline-derived CDR1 and CDR2 are SGHNT and YYREEE (reference sequence). V lost 3 bases, J lost 5 bases, and 7 bases stayed unmatched. The CDR3 DNA is TGTGCCAGCAGCTCCCCTCGGGACAGGGGTTATGGCTACACCTTC. It yields the protein CASSSPRDRGYGYTF.

V gene TRBV9 combines with J gene TRBJ1-2, with D uncertain. V lost 1 base and J 7 bases, leaving 8 bases between the germline ends. Germline values: CDR1 SGDLS, CDR2 YYNGEE. The CDR3 covers 12 residues. Written as DNA, the CDR3 is TGTGCCAGCAGCGTAATGGCGGGTGGCTACACCTTC. Amino acid sequence: CASSVMAGGYTF.

CDR3 DNA sequence: TGTGCCAGCAGCTTAGTTGGAGGGGGAAGTGGCTACACCTTC. Translating gives CASSLVGGGSGYTF. The rearrangement links TRBV7-2 to TRBJ1-2; a weak D match, TRBD1 (6 bases). This CDR3 region has 14 residues. Germline values: CDR1 SGHTA, CDR2 FQGNSA. V was cut by 1 base and J by 7 bases, with 13 bases left in between.